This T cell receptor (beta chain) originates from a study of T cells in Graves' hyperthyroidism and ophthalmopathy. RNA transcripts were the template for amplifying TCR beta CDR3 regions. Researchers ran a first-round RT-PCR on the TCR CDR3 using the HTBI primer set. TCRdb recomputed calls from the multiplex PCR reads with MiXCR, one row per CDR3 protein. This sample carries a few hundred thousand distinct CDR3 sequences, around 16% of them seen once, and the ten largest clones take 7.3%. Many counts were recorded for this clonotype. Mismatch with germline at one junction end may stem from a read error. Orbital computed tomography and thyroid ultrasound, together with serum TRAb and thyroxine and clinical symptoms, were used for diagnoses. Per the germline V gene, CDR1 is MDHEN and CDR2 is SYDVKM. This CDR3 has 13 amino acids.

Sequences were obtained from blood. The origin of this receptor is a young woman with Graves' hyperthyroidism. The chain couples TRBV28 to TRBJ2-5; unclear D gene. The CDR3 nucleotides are TGTGCCAGCAGTTTATTACAGCAAGGGACCCAGTACTTC. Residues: CASSLLQQGTQYF.